This paragraph covers one T cell receptor (beta chain) sequence. This sample was taken from a study of patients and donors after allogeneic stem cell transplantation. V was clipped by 2 bases and J by 5 bases; unmatched bases: 9. Germline CDR1 MGHRA, CDR2 YSYEKL. CDR3 length equals 18 residues. MiXCR, run by TCRdb on the RT-PCR reads, gives a single entry per CDR3 protein. Seen here are roughly 200,000 distinct CDR3 sequences, over 30% observed once, and the top ten hold roughly 11%. The sequence derives from a human donor who was either an allogeneic HSCT recipient or a stem cell or donor lymphocyte infusion donor (not recorded which). It is not recorded whose cells these are; they may come from a transplant donor. Sequenced input: blood, either unsorted or a sorted T cell fraction (not recorded which). This chain connects TRBV4-1 to TRBJ2-1; TRBD2 matches 13 bases. CDR3 bases: TGCGCCAGCAGCCAAAGCCCAACTAGCGGGGGGGCTAACAATGAGCAGTTCTTC. Its protein is CASSQSPTSGGANNEQFF.